This record covers a single T cell receptor beta chain. V was pared by 3 bases and J by 3 bases, with 15 bases between. The germline CDR1 and CDR2 sequences are SGHTA and FQGNSA. The CDR3 sequence is 15 residues long. This sample stems from a study of T cells after yellow fever vaccination. A single record per CDR3 protein comes from TCRdb applying MiXCR to the 5' RACE reads. Here the sample spans 320,000 or so distinct CDR3 sequences, roughly 7.5% being singletons. The clonotype was recovered from a man aged 18 to 35 who received the YFV17D yellow fever vaccine. The genes are TRBV7-2 and TRBJ2-7, with no clear D. The material sequenced was PBMCs, taken about 41 days after the first yellow fever vaccination. CDR3: CASSFNPYGSYEQYF. CDR3 sequence (DNA): TGTGCCAGCAGCTTTAACCCCTATGGTAGCTACGAGCAGTACTTC.